One and the same sample provided the 25 T cell receptor beta chains below, sequenced in a study of identical twins. MiXCR, run by TCRdb on the 5' RACE reads, gives a single entry per CDR3 protein. The profile shows 310,000 or so distinct CDR3 sequences, 8% to 9.5% of them singletons. This same sample was also taken into another study, of yellow fever vaccine responses in identical twins.

Sequencing was carried out using CD8+ T cells sorted from blood. The receptor source for this set is a woman aged 18-29 years in good health.

This clonotype was detected ten times or more. This chain joins TRBV7-9 and TRBJ1-3, with D maybe TRBD1 (6 bases). Germline V CDR1 and CDR2: SEHNR, FQNEAQ (reference sequence). Trimming left V 5 bases short and J 0 bases short, with 11 bases between. The CDR3 consists of 15 residues. DNA for the CDR3: TGTGCCAGCAGCCCACAGGGCCCCTCTGGAAACACCATATATTTT. Translating gives CASSPQGPSGNTIYF. The entire variable domain, with the rest obtained from reference TRBV7-9 and TRBJ1-3, is as follows: DTGVSQNPRHKITKRGQNVTFRCDPISEHNRLYWYRQTLGQGPEFLTYFQNEAQLEKSRLLSDRFSAERPKGSFSTLEIQRTEQGDSAMYLCASSPQGPSGNTIYFGEGSWLTVV.

The J gene is TRBJ1-1, the V gene TRBV29-1; no reliable D call. Trimming took off 6 bases at V and 6 bases at J, with 2 bases between the two ends. The CDR3 is 8 amino acids. Per the germline V gene, CDR1 is SQVTM and CDR2 is ANQGSEA. The CDR3 loop is CSVPEAFF. CDR3 in DNA: TGCAGCGTCCCTGAAGCTTTCTTT. Based on the CDR3 plus reference TRBV29-1 and TRBJ1-1, the full variable domain is SAVISQKPSRDICQRGTSLTIQCQVDSQVTMMFWYRQQPGQSLTLIATANQGSEATYESGFVIDKFPISRPNLTFSTLTVSNMSPEDSSIYLCSVPEAFFGQGTRLTVV.

This clonotype occurred many times. The rearrangement links TRBV20-1 to TRBJ2-5; TRBD2 matches at 9 bases. Per germline, CDR1 DFQATT and CDR2 SNEGSKA (reference sequence). V lost 0 bases and J lost 5; bases outside the gene matches: 10. This CDR3 has 16 residues. CDR3 DNA sequence: TGCAGTGCTAGAGATATAGCGGGGGATTTGCTGGAGACCCAGTACTTC. Amino acid sequence: CSARDIAGDLLETQYF.

This clonotype was recorded at least ten times. V usage is TRBV4-3 and J usage is TRBJ2-1, with D possibly matching TRBD2 (5 bases). V was clipped by 0 bases and J by 4 bases, with 10 bases between them. The CDR3 loop spans 15 amino acids. CDR1 is LGHNA and CDR2 is YSLEER in the germline V gene. Written as DNA, the CDR3 is TGCGCCAGCAGCCAAGATATGAGCGGATACAATGAGCAGTTCTTC. This gives the protein CASSQDMSGYNEQFF.

Many counts were recorded for this clonotype. This chain uses TRBV4-3 with TRBJ2-7; D perhaps matches TRBD2 (6 bases). V was clipped by 0 bases and J by 2 bases, with 8 bases between them. The CDR3 contains 14 residues. CDR1 LGHNA and CDR2 YSLEER come from the germline V gene. The CDR3: CASSQERGTYEQYF. CDR3 nucleotides: TGCGCCAGCAGCCAAGAACGGGGGACCTACGAGCAGTACTTC.

The chain joins TRBV20-1 to TRBJ1-1, with TRBD1 as a possible D gene (5 bases). The germline gives CDR1 DFQATT, CDR2 SNEGSKA (reference sequence). CDR3 size: 10 residues. V was trimmed by 6 bases and J by 6 bases, leaving 8 bases between them. The CDR3 nucleotides read TGCAGTGCCAGGGTTTCTGAAGCTTTCTTT. This translates into CSARVSEAFF.

This clonotype was seen only a few times. The gene calls are TRBV10-3 and TRBJ1-2, with D unresolved. With 3 bases removed from V and 2 bases from J, the gap between germline ends came to 13 bases. Germline loops: CDR1 ENHRY, CDR2 SYGVKD. CDR3 length equals 15 residues. CDR3 nucleotides: TGTGCCATCAGTGAAGGATGGGGAGTCAACTATGGCTACACCTTC. Translation gives CAISEGWGVNYGYTF.

Many counts were recorded for this clonotype. The V call is TRBV3-1, the J call TRBJ2-5, with TRBD2 matching over 13 bases. This CDR3 comprises 17 residues. Germline V lookup: CDR1 LGHDT, CDR2 YNNKEL (reference sequence). The V and J ends lost 2 bases and 0 bases, in that order; junction bases with no gene match: 3. The CDR3 protein is CASSQRLAGGDQETQYF. CDR3 coding DNA: TGTGCCAGCAGCCAAAGACTAGCGGGAGGAGACCAAGAGACCCAGTACTTC.

This clonotype has more than one count but fewer than ten. The rearrangement links TRBV20-1 to TRBJ2-7; weak D call: TRBD2 (7 bases). The CDR3 sequence is 15 residues long. CDR1 DFQATT and CDR2 SNEGSKA come from the germline V gene (reference sequence). V lost 4 bases, J lost 0 bases, and 16 bases lay in between. This chain's CDR3 is CSATQRGGLSYEQYF. The CDR3 DNA sequence: TGCAGTGCTACTCAAAGGGGGGGCCTCTCCTACGAGCAGTACTTC.

This clonotype appeared a few times. The gene calls are TRBV2 and TRBJ2-7, with a possible D match to TRBD1 (6 bases). Trimming removed 6 bases at V and 2 bases at J, with 17 bases between. The CDR3 has 15 residues. Germline V gene sequence: CDR1 SNHLY, CDR2 FYNNEI. The CDR3 is CASRDAPGVAYEQYF. Here the CDR3 DNA reads TGTGCCAGCAGGGACGCGCCAGGGGTTGCCTACGAGCAGTACTTC.

This clonotype showed up just a few times. This rearrangement joins TRBV12-3 or TRBV12-4 to TRBJ2-1, with 14 bases matching TRBD2. The CDR3 has 15 residues. J gave up 9 bases and V 5 bases, and 6 bases lay outside the gene matches. CDR3 coding DNA: TGTGCCAGCAGTGTTGGGACTAGCGGGAGTTTTGAGCAGTTCTTC. Its translation: CASSVGTSGSFEQFF.

This clonotype showed up just a few times. The CDR3 region has the DNA TGTGCCAGCAGGGGGGGCCTGGAAGAGACCCAGTACTTC. Translation: CASRGGLEETQYF. This chain uses TRBV12-3 or TRBV12-4 with TRBJ2-5, with D perhaps given as TRBD1 or TRBD2 (6 bases each). V lost 6 bases to trimming and J lost 3 bases, with 11 bases between them. The CDR3 spans 13 residues.

This clonotype was detected ten times or more. The chain recombines TRBV7-9 with TRBJ2-1; TRBD2 matches at 12 bases. The CDR3 loop spans 16 amino acids. Germline loops: CDR1 SEHNR, CDR2 FQNEAQ (reference sequence). The V segment lost 5 bases and the J segment 4 bases; nucleotides outside the gene matches: 6. CDR3 bases: TGTGCCAGCAGCCTCGGACTAGCGGGACCGTACAATGAGCAGTTCTTC. Encoded protein: CASSLGLAGPYNEQFF.

This clonotype has only a few counts. The chain links TRBV28 to TRBJ2-3; D is possibly TRBD1 (6 bases). Germline V gives CDR1 MDHEN, CDR2 SYDVKM. The CDR3 is made up of 16 amino acids. With 5 bases removed from V and 2 bases from J, the gap between germline ends came to 17 bases. The CDR3 protein is CASSLKGQYLTDTQYF. CDR3 sequence (DNA): TGTGCCAGCAGTCTGAAAGGACAGTACCTCACAGATACGCAGTATTTT.

This clonotype has only a few counts. V usage is TRBV6-1 and J usage is TRBJ2-5; no definite D call. V lost 1 base and J lost 5, with 14 bases in between. This CDR3 spans 15 amino acids. CDR1 is MNHNS, CDR2 SASEGT, per germline. CDR3 sequence (DNA): TGTGCCAGCAGTGAAGTCCTTCCGGTCGGGGAGACCCAGTACTTC. Protein product: CASSEVLPVGETQYF.

The genes are TRBV7-9 and TRBJ1-2; D is unresolved. The CDR3 length is 13 residues. Trimming took 4 bases from V and 11 from J, leaving 17 bases between them. CDR1 and CDR2 (germline): SEHNR, FQNEAQ (reference sequence). The DNA for the CDR3 is TGTGCCAGCAGCTCCTTTACAGCCCCCACGTACACCTTC. Translating it yields CASSSFTAPTYTF. Variable domain in full (rest from reference TRBV7-9 and TRBJ1-2): DTGVSQNPRHKITKRGQNVTFRCDPISEHNRLYWYRQTLGQGPEFLTYFQNEAQLEKSRLLSDRFSAERPKGSFSTLEIQRTEQGDSAMYLCASSSFTAPTYTFGSGTRLTVV.

The CDR3 bases are TGCAGTGCTAGACCTATACATCGTGGCGGGGCAGATACGCAGTATTTT. Translated, it gives CSARPIHRGGADTQYF. The chain is built from TRBV20-1 and TRBJ2-3; the D gene is possibly TRBD2 (6 bases). The CDR3 sequence is 16 residues long. Trimming shortened V by 2 bases and J by 4 bases, and 19 bases separated the two germline ends. Looked up from germline, CDR1 is DFQATT and CDR2 is SNEGSKA (reference sequence).

This clonotype has more than one count but fewer than ten. The V gene is TRBV6-2 or TRBV6-3, the J gene TRBJ2-7, with a weak D call TRBD2 (5 bases). V lost 6 bases and J 3 bases, leaving 18 bases between the germline ends. The germline V gene has CDR1 MNHEY and CDR2 SVGEGT. CDR3 length equals 15 residues. In DNA form, the CDR3 reads TGTGCCAGCAGGGGGAGCAACGCACGGCTCTACGAGCAGTACTTC. It encodes CASRGSNARLYEQYF.

This clonotype came up a few times. CDR3 sequence: CSARDVGPFGPGDYNSPLHF. The CDR3 DNA reads as TGCAGTGCTAGAGATGTGGGTCCGTTCGGGCCCGGCGACTATAATTCACCCCTCCACTTT. V and J are TRBV20-1 and TRBJ1-6, with D unclear. Germline loops: CDR1 DFQATT, CDR2 SNEGSKA (reference sequence). The length of the CDR3 is 20 residues. Trimming stripped 0 bases from V and 3 bases from J, with 24 bases between.

This clonotype came up many times. The CDR3 nucleotides read TGTGCCAGCAGCTTTGGGGACTTGAACACTGAAGCTTTCTTT. Its translation: CASSFGDLNTEAFF. The chain employs TRBV5-5 and TRBJ1-1; D is perhaps TRBD1 (5 bases). The CDR3 runs 14 residues. V dropped 2 bases and J dropped 0 bases, with 8 bases sitting between them. CDR1 is SGHKS, CDR2 YYEKEE, per germline (reference sequence).

The sample holds a few counts of this clonotype. This rearrangement joins TRBV6-2 or TRBV6-3 to TRBJ2-7, with D possibly matching TRBD2 (6 bases). The length of the CDR3 is 16 residues. V lost 2 bases and J 3 bases, leaving 17 bases between the germline ends. The germline CDR1 and CDR2 sequences are MNHEY and SVGEGT. Here the CDR3 DNA reads TGTGCCAGCAGTTACGTGATGGCGGGGCTCTTCTACGAGCAGTACTTC. Encoded protein: CASSYVMAGLFYEQYF.

This clonotype was observed a handful of times. This chain uses TRBV6-2 or TRBV6-3 with TRBJ2-1; D unresolved. Germline CDR1 MNHEY, CDR2 SVGEGT. Deletions cut 4 bases from V and 10 bases from J, with 11 bases between. The CDR3 has 12 amino acids. CDR3 in amino acids: CASSFQVSEQFF. CDR3 sequence (DNA): TGTGCCAGCAGTTTCCAAGTAAGCGAGCAGTTCTTC.

The rearrangement uses TRBV28 and TRBJ2-5; D gene unclear. The CDR3 is made up of 13 amino acids. Germline V lookup: CDR1 MDHEN, CDR2 SYDVKM. Trimming removed 6 bases at V and 2 bases at J, with 10 bases between. CDR3 DNA sequence: TGTGCCAGCAGCCCTTACTCACAAGAGACCCAGTACTTC. Amino acids: CASSPYSQETQYF.

The chain links TRBV5-1 to TRBJ2-7, with 8 bases aligning to TRBD2. Germline loops: CDR1 SGHRS, CDR2 YFSETQ. This CDR3 is built from 15 residues. V lost 6 bases, J lost 5 bases, and 13 bases stayed unmatched. Written as DNA, the CDR3 is TGCGCCAGCAACCCTTCACCGGGAGGGATCAACGAGCAGTACTTC. It translates to CASNPSPGGINEQYF.

This clonotype was picked up a small number of times. J is TRBJ2-3 and V is TRBV9; unclear D gene. Germline V gene sequence: CDR1 SGDLS, CDR2 YYNGEE. The CDR3 spans 11 residues. Trimming took 7 bases from V and 2 from J, leaving 5 bases between them. Written as DNA, the CDR3 is TGTGCCAGCGGAATCACAGATACGCAGTATTTT. It encodes CASGITDTQYF.